A single sample is the source of the 7 T cell receptor beta chains below, sequenced in a study of T-cell reconstitution after alpha-beta-depleted transplantation in children. Unique molecular identifiers were incorporated during preparation of the TCRbeta library. TCRdb redid the calling of the PCR reads with MiXCR, one entry per CDR3 protein. In the table there are some 310,000 distinct CDR3 sequences, about a quarter of which are singletons. The specimen was PBMCs, mostly from graft donor cells, collected 180 days after TCRalphabeta/CD19-depleted stem cell transplant. The receptors come from a male patient under 18 who had a stem cell transplant for acute lymphoblastic leukemia, so the T cells may come from the graft donor.

This chain uses TRBV29-1 with TRBJ2-2; D is possibly TRBD2 (5 bases). The CDR3 length is 12 residues. Germline values: CDR1 SQVTM, CDR2 ANQGSEA. V dropped 4 bases and J dropped 5 bases, with 8 bases sitting between them. CDR3 in DNA: TGCAGCGTTGGCTCGGGAACCGGGGAGCTGTTTTTT. This translates into CSVGSGTGELFF.

This chain uses TRBV4-1 with TRBJ2-7, with TRBD1 as a possible D gene (6 bases). This CDR3 has 12 residues. Germline lookup yields CDR1 MGHRA and CDR2 YSYEKL. The ends were cut back, 5 bases at V and 5 bases at J, with 10 bases in the middle. The CDR3 spells CASSKTGHEQYF. The CDR3 nucleotides read TGCGCCAGCAGCAAGACAGGTCACGAGCAGTACTTC.

The sample holds a few counts of this clonotype. The chain combines TRBV7-6 with TRBJ2-3; TRBD2 agrees at 11 bases. The V gene's germline CDR1 is SGHVS and CDR2 FNYEAQ. The CDR3 contains 19 residues. V lost 5 bases and J lost 2; bases outside the gene matches: 15. CDR3 in DNA: TGTGCCAGCAGCCCACTAGCGGGAGCCACGTTAGATAACACAGATACGCAGTATTTT. Translation: CASSPLAGATLDNTDTQYF.

The chain is built from TRBV7-2 and TRBJ1-5, with D unclear. The V gene lost 3 bases and the J gene lost 1 base, with 7 bases spanning the gap. Germline CDR1 reads SGHTA; CDR2 reads FQGNSA. This CDR3 has 14 amino acids. The CDR3 nucleotides are TGTGCCAGCAGCTTTGACACCAGCAATCAGCCCCAGCATTTT. It encodes CASSFDTSNQPQHF.

A few counts support this clonotype. CDR3 coding DNA: TGCGCCAGCAGCTTGGGAGCGGGCCCGGCGGAGCAGTACTTC. It codes for CASSLGAGPAEQYF. The rearrangement links TRBV5-1 to TRBJ2-7; TRBD2 might be the D (6 bases). Trimming stripped 0 bases from V and 7 bases from J, with 14 bases between. Germline V gene data show CDR1 as SGHRS and CDR2 as YFSETQ. The CDR3 totals 14 residues.

The chain couples TRBV6-6 to TRBJ1-1, with a possible D match to TRBD1 (5 bases). V was pared by 2 bases and J by 1 base, with 5 bases between. The CDR3 extends over 13 amino acids. CDR1 is MNHNY and CDR2 is SVGAGI in the germline V gene (reference sequence). CDR3 amino acids: CASSYGTNTEAFF. The CDR3 bases are TGTGCCAGCAGTTACGGGACGAACACTGAAGCTTTCTTT.

This clonotype has only a few counts. At one of its ends the junction is not consistent with the germline gene, which may arise from a read error. J is TRBJ1-2 and V is TRBV20-1; 9 bases are a match to TRBD1. Germline assignment: CDR1 DFQATT and CDR2 SNEGSKA (reference sequence). The CDR3 is 13 residues long. DNA of the CDR3: TGCAGTCCTAGGGCCGGGACAGGGTATGGCTACACCTTC. Translated: CSPRAGTGYGYTF.